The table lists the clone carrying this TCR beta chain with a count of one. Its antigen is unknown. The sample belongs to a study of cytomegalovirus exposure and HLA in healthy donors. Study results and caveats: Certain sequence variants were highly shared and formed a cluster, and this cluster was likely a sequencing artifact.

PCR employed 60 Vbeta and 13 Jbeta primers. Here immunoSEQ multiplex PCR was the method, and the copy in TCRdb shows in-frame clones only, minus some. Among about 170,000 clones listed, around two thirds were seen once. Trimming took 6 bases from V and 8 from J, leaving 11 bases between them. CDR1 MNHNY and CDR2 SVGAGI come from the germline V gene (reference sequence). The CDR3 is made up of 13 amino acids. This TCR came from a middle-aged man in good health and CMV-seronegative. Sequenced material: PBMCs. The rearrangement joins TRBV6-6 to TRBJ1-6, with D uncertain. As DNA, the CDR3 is TGTGCCAGCAGCGAGAGAATGGATTCACCCCTCCACTTT. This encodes CASSERMDSPLHF.